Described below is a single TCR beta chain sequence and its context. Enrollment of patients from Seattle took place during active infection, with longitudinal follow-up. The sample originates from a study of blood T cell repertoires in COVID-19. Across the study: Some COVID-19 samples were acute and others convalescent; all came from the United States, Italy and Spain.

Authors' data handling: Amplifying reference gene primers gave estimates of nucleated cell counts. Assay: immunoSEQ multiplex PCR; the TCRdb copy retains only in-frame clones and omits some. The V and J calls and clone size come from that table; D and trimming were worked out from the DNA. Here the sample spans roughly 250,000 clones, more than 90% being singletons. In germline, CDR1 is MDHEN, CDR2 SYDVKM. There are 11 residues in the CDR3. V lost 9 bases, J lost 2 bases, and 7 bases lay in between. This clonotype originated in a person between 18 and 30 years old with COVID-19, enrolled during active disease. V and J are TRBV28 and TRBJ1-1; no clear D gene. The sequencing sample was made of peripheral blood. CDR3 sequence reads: CASELNTEAFF. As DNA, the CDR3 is TGTGCCAGTGAACTTAACACTGAAGCTTTCTTT.